This is a list of T cell receptor beta chains from one sample in a study of blood T cell repertoires in COVID-19. Assay used: immunoSEQ multiplex PCR; TCRdb lists only in-frame clones, some missing. The sample yields 87,000 or so clones, roughly 86% seen once. Sample: peripheral blood. These receptors were collected from a man aged 35-49 years with acute or convalescent COVID-19. Each CDR3 is given with its conserved first and last residue. A D gene is named only where the DNA matches it firmly. A clone size is listed for some rows: how often the clone was seen (once, few, many), or a class if it is expanded.

j_gene	abundance	v_gene	d_gene	CDR3aa	CDR3nt
TRBJ2-3	-	TRBV19	TRBD1	CASKTTGDLADTQYF	TGTGCCAGTAAAACGACAGGGGACCTCGCAGATACGCAGTATTTT
TRBJ2-1	-	TRBV7-2	-	CASSALLSYNEQFF	TGTGCCAGCAGCGCCCTACTCTCCTACAATGAGCAGTTCTTC
TRBJ1-5	-	TRBV7-2	-	CASSSDSWDGQPQHF	TGTGCCAGCAGCTCAGACAGTTGGGATGGGCAGCCCCAGCATTTT
TRBJ2-3	-	TRBV24-1	TRBD1	CATSDPQGFATDTQYF	TGTGCCACCAGTGATCCACAGGGGTTTGCCACAGATACGCAGTATTTT
TRBJ2-1	-	TRBV9	TRBD2	CASSVVRGEQFF	TGTGCCAGCAGCGTAGTGCGGGGGGAGCAGTTCTTC
TRBJ1-5	-	TRBV6-2/TRBV6-3	TRBD1	CASSYSASSGTGWSQPQHF	TGTGCCAGCAGTTACTCCGCTTCCTCCGGGACAGGGTGGAGTCAGCCCCAGCATTTT
TRBJ1-5	-	TRBV30	-	CAWSGVRGGSLTQPQHF	TGTGCCTGGAGTGGGGTTAGGGGCGGAAGTTTAACTCAGCCCCAGCATTTT
TRBJ1-1	-	TRBV7-8	-	CASSLYREAFF	TGTGCCAGCAGCCTCTACCGTGAAGCTTTCTTT
TRBJ1-3	-	TRBV6-1	-	CASREPRGKTGNTIYF	TGTGCCAGCAGGGAACCCCGGGGGAAGACGGGCAACACCATATATTTT
TRBJ1-5	once	TRBV6-1	-	CASSDVQERYQPQHF	TGTGCCAGCAGTGACGTACAAGAACGTTATCAGCCCCAGCATTTT
TRBJ2-1	once	TRBV5-4	TRBD2	CASRMASGHSGNEQFF	TGTGCCAGCAGAATGGCTAGCGGTCATTCGGGCAATGAGCAGTTCTTC
TRBJ2-3	-	TRBV27	-	CARIDSPGTDTQYF	TGTGCCCGAATAGACTCCCCCGGCACAGATACGCAGTATTTT
TRBJ1-1	once	TRBV4-3	TRBD1	CASSQEPGGFDEAFF	TGCGCCAGCAGCCAAGAACCAGGGGGGTTTGATGAAGCTTTCTTT
TRBJ1-2	few	TRBV27	-	CASSFGVNYGYTF	TGTGCCAGCAGTTTTGGAGTGAACTATGGCTACACCTTC
TRBJ2-3	-	TRBV7-2	TRBD2	CASSLLASATDTQYF	TGTGCCAGCAGCCTACTAGCGTCTGCCACAGATACGCAGTATTTT
TRBJ1-4	-	TRBV5-8	-	CASTLGTSLKLFF	TGTGCCAGCACCCTCGGGACATCGTTAAAACTGTTTTTT
TRBJ1-1	-	TRBV7-9	-	CASSRGGVPEAFF	TGTGCCAGCAGCCGCGGCGGGGTGCCTGAAGCTTTCTTT
TRBJ2-5	-	TRBV20-1	-	CSANRQETQYF	TGCAGTGCTAATCGGCAAGAGACCCAGTACTTC
TRBJ1-4	-	TRBV5-1	-	CASSSEPGSSEKLFF	TGCGCCAGCAGCTCCGAACCGGGATCGAGTGAAAAACTGTTTTTT
TRBJ2-1	-	TRBV7-2	TRBD1	CASSHGQGAGNEQFF	TGTGCCAGCAGCCACGGACAGGGGGCGGGGAATGAGCAGTTCTTC
TRBJ2-5	-	TRBV9	-	CASSVEGDQETQYF	TGTGCCAGCAGCGTAGAAGGAGACCAAGAGACCCAGTACTTC
TRBJ1-2	-	TRBV28	-	CASSLGGAGSWYGYTF	TGTGCCAGCAGTTTGGGTGGGGCAGGTTCGTGGTATGGCTACACCTTC
TRBJ1-3	-	TRBV5-4	TRBD1	CASSPDRGRWNTIYF	TGTGCCAGCAGCCCCGACAGGGGTCGTTGGAACACCATATATTTT